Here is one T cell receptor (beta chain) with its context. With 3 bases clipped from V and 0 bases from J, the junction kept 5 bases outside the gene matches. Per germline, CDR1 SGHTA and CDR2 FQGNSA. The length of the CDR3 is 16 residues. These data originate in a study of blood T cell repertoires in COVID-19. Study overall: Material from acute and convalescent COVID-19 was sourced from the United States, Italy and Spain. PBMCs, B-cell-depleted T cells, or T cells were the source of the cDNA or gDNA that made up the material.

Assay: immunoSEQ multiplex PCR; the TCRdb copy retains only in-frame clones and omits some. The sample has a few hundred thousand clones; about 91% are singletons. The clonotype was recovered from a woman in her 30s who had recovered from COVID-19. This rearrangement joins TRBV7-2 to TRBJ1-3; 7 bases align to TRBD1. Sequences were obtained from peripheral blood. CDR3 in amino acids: CASSFTGVSSGNTIYF. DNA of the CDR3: TGTGCCAGCAGCTTTACAGGGGTGAGCTCTGGAAACACCATATATTTT.